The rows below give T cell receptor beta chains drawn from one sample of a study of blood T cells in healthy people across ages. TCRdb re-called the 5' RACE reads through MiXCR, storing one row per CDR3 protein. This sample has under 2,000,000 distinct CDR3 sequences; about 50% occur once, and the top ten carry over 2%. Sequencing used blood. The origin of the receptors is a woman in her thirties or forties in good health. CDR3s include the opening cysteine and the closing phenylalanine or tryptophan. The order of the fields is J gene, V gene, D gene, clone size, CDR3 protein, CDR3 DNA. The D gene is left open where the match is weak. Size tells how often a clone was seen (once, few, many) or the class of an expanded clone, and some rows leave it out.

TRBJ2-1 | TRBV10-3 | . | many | CAISERDYNEQFF | TGTGCCATCAGTGAGCGTGACTACAATGAGCAGTTCTTC
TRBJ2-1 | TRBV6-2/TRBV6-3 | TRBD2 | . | CASSPIIRGGNEQFF | TGTGCCAGCAGTCCTATAATACGGGGGGGCAATGAGCAGTTCTTC
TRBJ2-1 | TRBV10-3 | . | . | CAISGQEHSSYNEQFF | TGTGCCATCAGTGGACAAGAACACAGCTCCTACAATGAGCAGTTCTTC
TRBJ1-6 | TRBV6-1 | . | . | CASSEPCALHF | TGTGCCAGCAGTGAACCGTGTGCCCTCCACTTT
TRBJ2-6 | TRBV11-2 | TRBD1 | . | CASSFRDRVFSGANVLTF | TGTGCCAGCAGCTTCCGGGACAGAGTCTTCTCTGGGGCCAACGTCCTGACTTTC
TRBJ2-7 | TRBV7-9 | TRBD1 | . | CASSGPGQSFYEQYF | TGTGCCAGCAGCGGTCCGGGACAGAGCTTCTACGAGCAGTACTTC
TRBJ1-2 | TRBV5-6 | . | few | CASSLANWDSENYGYTF | TGTGCCAGCAGCTTGGCTAATTGGGACTCCGAAAACTATGGCTACACCTTC
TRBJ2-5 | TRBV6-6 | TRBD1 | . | CASTSRTGVQETQYF | TGTGCCAGCACTTCCAGGACAGGGGTCCAAGAGACCCAGTACTTC
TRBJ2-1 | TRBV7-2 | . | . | CASSLVSIETQFF | TGTGCCAGCAGCTTAGTCTCCATAGAGACCCAGTTCTTC
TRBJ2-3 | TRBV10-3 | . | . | CATDTQEGGDTQYF | TGTGCCACAGACACCCAGGAGGGGGGAGATACGCAGTATTTT
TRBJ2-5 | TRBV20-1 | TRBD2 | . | CSASGKKGLAEETQYF | TGCAGTGCTAGTGGAAAAAAGGGACTAGCTGAAGAGACCCAGTACTTC
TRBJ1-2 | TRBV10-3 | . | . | CAISTGTHYGYTF | TGTGCCATCAGTACCGGGACACACTATGGCTACACCTTC
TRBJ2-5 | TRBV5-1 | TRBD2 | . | CASSLGQGARLAGEPYQETQYF | TGCGCCAGCAGCTTGGGACAGGGGGCGAGACTAGCGGGGGAACCGTACCAAGAGACCCAGTACTTC
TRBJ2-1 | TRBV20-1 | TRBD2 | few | CSASGGARNEQFF | TGCAGTGCTAGCGGGGGGGCGCGCAATGAGCAGTTCTTC
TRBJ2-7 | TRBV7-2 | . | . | CASSLGQGLYNEQYF | TGTGCCAGCAGCTTGGGGCAGGGGCTATACAATGAGCAGTACTTC
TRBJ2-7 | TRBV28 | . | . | CASSSSPDREQYF | TGTGCCAGCAGTTCCTCGCCCGATCGAGAGCAGTACTTC
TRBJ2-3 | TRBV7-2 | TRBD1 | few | CASSSGQGDTQYF | TGTGCCAGCAGCTCGGGACAGGGCGATACGCAGTATTTT
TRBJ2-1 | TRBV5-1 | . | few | CASSRGVVSVGSSYNEQFF | TGCGCCAGCAGCCGCGGGGTCGTCTCAGTAGGGAGCTCCTACAATGAGCAGTTCTTC
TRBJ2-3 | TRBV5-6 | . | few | CASSSPSPLAGTSTDTQYF | TGTGCCAGCAGCTCCCCCTCTCCCCTCGCGGGAACTAGCACAGATACGCAGTATTTT
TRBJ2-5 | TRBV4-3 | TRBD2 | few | CASSPNAGGETQYF | TGCGCCAGCAGCCCCAATGCGGGGGGGGAGACCCAGTACTTC
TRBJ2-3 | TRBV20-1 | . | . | CSARDIRGRHSTDTQYF | TGCAGTGCTAGAGATATAAGGGGACGGCATAGCACAGATACGCAGTATTTT
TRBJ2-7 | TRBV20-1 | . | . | CSAREERSSYEQYF | TGCAGTGCTAGGGAGGAACGGAGCTCCTACGAGCAGTACTTC
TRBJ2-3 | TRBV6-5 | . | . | CASSTTRDFTGTQYF | TGTGCCAGCAGCACAACCAGGGACTTCACAGGTACGCAGTATTTT
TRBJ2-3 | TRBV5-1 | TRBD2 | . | CASTSGGAGDTQYF | TGCGCCAGTACCAGCGGGGGGGCCGGAGATACGCAGTATTTT
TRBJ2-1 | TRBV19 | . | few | CASRQGPGTGGFGEQFF | TGTGCCAGTAGGCAAGGACCTGGGACCGGGGGTTTTGGAGAGCAGTTCTTC